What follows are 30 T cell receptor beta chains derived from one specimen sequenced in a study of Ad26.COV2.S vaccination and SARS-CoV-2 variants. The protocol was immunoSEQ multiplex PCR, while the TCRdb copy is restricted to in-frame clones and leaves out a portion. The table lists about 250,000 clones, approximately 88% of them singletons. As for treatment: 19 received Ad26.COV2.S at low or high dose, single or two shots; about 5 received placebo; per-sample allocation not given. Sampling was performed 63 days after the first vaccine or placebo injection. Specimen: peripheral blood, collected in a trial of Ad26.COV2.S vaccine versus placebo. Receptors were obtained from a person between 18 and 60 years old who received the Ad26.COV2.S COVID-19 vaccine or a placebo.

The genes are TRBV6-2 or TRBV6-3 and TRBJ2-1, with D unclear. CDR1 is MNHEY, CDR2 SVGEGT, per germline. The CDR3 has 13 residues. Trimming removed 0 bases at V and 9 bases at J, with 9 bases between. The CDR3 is CASSYSSLFEQFF. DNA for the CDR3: TGTGCCAGCAGTTACTCCTCCCTTTTTGAGCAGTTCTTC.

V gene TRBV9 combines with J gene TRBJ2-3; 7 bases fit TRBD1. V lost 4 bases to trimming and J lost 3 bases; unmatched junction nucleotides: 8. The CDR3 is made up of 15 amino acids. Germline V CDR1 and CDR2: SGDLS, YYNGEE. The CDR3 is CASSPAGGWTDTQYF. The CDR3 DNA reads TGTGCCAGCAGCCCCGCAGGGGGATGGACAGATACGCAGTATTTT.

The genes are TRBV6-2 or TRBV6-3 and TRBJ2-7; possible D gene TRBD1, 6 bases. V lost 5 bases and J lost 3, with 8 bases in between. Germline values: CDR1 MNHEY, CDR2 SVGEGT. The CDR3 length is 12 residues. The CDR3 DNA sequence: TGTGCCAGCAGTCAACAGGGCTACGAGCAGTACGTC. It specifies CASSQQGYEQYV.

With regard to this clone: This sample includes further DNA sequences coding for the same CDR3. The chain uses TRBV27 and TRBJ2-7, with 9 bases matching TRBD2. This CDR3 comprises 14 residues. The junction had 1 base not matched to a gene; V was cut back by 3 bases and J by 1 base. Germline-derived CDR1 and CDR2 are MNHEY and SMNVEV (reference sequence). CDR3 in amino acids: CASSLTSGSYEQYV. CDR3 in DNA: TGTGCCAGCAGTTTGACTAGCGGATCCTACGAGCAGTACGTC.

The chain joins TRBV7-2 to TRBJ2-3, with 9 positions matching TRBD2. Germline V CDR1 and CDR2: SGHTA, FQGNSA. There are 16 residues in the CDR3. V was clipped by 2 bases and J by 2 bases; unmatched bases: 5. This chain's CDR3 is CASSLQGTSLTDTQYF. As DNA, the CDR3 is TGTGCCAGCAGCTTACAAGGGACTAGCCTCACAGATACGCAGTATTTT.

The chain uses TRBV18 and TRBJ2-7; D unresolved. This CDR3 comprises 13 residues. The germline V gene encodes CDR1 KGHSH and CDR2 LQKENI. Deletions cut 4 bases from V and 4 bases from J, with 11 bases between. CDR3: CASSLAVGYEQYV. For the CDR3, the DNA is TGTGCCAGCTCACTGGCCGTGGGGTACGAGCAGTACGTC.

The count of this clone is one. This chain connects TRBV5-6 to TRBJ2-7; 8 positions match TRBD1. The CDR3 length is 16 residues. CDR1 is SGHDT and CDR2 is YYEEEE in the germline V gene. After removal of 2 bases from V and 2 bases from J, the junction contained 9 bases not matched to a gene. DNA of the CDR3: TGTGCCAGCAGCTTATCGACAGGGGCGCTTCCCTACGAGCAGTACGTC. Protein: CASSLSTGALPYEQYV.

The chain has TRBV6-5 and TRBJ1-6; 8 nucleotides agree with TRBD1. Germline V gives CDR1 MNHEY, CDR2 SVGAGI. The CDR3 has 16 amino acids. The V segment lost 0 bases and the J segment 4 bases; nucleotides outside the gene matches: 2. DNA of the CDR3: TGTGCCAGCAGTTACTCGGACAGGGCGTATAATTCACCCCTCCACTTT. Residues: CASSYSDRAYNSPLHF.

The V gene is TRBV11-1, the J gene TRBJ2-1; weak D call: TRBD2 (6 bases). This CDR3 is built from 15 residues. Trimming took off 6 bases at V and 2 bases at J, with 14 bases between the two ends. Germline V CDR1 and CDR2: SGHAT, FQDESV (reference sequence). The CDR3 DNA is TGTGCCAGCAGTCCGACTTCTAGCGCCTACAATGAGCAGTTCTTC. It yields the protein CASSPTSSAYNEQFF. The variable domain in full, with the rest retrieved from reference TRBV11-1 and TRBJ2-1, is EAEVAQSPRYKITEKSQAVAFWCDPISGHATLYWYRQILGQGPELLVQFQDESVVDDSQLPKDRFSAERLKGVDSTLKIQPAELGDSAMYLCASSPTSSAYNEQFFGPGTRLTVL.

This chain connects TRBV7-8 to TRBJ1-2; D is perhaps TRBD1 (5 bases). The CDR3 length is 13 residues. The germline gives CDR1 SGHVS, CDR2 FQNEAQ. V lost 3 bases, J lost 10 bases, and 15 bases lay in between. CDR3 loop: CASSLGNRPPYTF. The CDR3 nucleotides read TGTGCCAGCAGCTTGGGAAACAGGCCTCCCTACACCTTC.

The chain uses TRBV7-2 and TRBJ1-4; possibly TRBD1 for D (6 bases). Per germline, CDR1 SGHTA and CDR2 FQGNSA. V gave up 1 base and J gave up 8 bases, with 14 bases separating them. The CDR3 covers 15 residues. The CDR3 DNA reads TGTGCCAGCAGCTTAGGGCGGGGGGCGACAGAAAAACTGTTTTTT. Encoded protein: CASSLGRGATEKLFF.

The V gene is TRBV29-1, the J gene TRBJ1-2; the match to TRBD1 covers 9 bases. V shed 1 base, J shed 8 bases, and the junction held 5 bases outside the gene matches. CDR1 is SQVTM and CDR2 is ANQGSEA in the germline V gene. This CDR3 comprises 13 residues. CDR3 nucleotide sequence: TGCAGCGTTGAAGGGGACAGGGCCTCCGGCTACACCTTC. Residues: CSVEGDRASGYTF.

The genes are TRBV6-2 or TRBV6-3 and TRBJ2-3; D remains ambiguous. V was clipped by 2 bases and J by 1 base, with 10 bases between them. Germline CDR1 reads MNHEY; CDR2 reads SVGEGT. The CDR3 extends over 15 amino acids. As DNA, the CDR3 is TGTGCCAGCAGTTACCAGCCCAGCCGCACAGATACGCAGTATTTT. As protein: CASSYQPSRTDTQYF.

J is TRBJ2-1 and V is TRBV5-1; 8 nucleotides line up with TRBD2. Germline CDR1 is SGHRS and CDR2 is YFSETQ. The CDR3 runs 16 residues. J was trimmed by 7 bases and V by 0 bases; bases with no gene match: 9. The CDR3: CASSLGPGLGENEQFF. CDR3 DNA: TGCGCCAGCAGCTTGGGGCCGGGACTAGGAGAGAATGAGCAGTTCTTC.

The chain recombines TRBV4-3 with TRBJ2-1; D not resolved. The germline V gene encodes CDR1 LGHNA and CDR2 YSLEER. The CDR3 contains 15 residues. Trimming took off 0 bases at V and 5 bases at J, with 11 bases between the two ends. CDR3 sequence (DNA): TGCGCCAGCAGCCAAGAAGGAGACTTAAACAATGAGCAGTTCTTC. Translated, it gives CASSQEGDLNNEQFF.

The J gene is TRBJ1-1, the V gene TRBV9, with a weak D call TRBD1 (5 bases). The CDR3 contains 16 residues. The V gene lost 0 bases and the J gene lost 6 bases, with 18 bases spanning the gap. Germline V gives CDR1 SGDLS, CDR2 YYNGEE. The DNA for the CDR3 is TGTGCCAGCAGCGTAGGTGTTGGGACTGGAGGGGCTGAAGCTTTCTTT. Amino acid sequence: CASSVGVGTGGAEAFF.

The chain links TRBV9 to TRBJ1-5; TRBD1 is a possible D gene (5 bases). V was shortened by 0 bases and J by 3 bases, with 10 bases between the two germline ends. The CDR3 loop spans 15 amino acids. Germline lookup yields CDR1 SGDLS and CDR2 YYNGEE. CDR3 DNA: TGTGCCAGCAGCGTAGGAGGGGTACTCAATCAGCCCCAGCATTTT. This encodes CASSVGGVLNQPQHF.

CDR3 protein: CASNRAGPTFNEQFF. For the CDR3, the DNA is TGTGCCAGCAACAGAGCGGGACCAACCTTCAATGAGCAGTTCTTC. The chain carries TRBV7-9 and TRBJ2-1, with 7 bases fitting TRBD2. V trimming: 7 bases; J trimming: 6 bases; junction bases outside the gene matches: 12. Germline V gene lookup returns CDR1 SEHNR and CDR2 FQNEAQ (reference sequence). The CDR3 runs 15 residues. Full variable domain (outside the CDR3, taken from reference TRBV7-9 and TRBJ2-1): DTGVSQNPRHKITKRGQNVTFRCDPISEHNRLYWYRQTLGQGPEFLTYFQNEAQLEKSRLLSDRFSAERPKGSFSTLEIQRTEQGDSAMYLCASNRAGPTFNEQFFGPGTRLTVL.

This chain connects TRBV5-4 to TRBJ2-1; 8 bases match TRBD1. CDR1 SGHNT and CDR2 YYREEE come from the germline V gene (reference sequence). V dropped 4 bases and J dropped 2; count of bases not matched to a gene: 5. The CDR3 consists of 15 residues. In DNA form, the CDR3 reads TGTGCCAGCAGCGTACCGGGACAGGCCTACAATGAGCAGTTCTTC. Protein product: CASSVPGQAYNEQFF.

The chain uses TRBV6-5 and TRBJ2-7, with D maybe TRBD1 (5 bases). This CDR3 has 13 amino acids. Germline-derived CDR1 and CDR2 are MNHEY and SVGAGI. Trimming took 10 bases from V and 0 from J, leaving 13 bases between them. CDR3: CATRQRSSYEQYV. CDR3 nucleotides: TGTGCCACCCGACAGAGGAGCTCCTACGAGCAGTACGTC.

CDR3 sequence (DNA): TGTGCCAGCAGAAGGGCCTTAGCCAAAAACATTCAGTACTTC. Amino acids: CASRRALAKNIQYF. The rearrangement joins TRBV5-7 to TRBJ2-4; no reliable D call. TRBV5-7 is an open reading frame, and its role is uncertain. There are 14 residues in the CDR3. V shed 5 bases and J shed 0 bases, with 9 bases lying between them.

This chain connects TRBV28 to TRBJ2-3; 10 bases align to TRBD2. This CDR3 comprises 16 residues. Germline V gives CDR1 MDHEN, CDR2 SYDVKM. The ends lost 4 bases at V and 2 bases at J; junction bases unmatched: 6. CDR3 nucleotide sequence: TGTGCCAGCAGTTCGCGACTAGCGGGTCCCACAGATACGCAGTATTTT. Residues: CASSSRLAGPTDTQYF.

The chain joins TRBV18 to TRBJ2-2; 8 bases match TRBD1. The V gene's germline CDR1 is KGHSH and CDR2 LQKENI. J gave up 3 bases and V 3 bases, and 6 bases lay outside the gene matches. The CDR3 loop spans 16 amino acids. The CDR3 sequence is CASSPFTGGDTGELFF. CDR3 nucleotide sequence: TGTGCCAGCTCACCGTTCACAGGGGGTGACACCGGGGAGCTGTTTTTT.

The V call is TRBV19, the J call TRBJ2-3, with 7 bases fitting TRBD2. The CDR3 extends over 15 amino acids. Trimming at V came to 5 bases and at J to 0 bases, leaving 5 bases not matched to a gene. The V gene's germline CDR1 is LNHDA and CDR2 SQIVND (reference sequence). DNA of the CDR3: TGTGCCAGTAGTCCAACTAGCGCTAGCACAGATACGCAGTATTTT. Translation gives CASSPTSASTDTQYF.

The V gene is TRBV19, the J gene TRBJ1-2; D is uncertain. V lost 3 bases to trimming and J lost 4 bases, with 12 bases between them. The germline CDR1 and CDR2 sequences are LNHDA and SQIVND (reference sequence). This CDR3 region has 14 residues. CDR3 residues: CASSIEQRTYGYTF. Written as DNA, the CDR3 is TGTGCCAGTAGTATCGAACAGAGGACCTATGGCTACACCTTC.

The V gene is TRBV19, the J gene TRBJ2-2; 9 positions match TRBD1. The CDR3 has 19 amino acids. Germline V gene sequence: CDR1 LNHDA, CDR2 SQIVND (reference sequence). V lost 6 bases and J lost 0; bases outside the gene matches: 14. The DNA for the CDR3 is TGTGCCAGTAGCCCCTCGAGGGGACAGGGTTGGACGAACACCGGGGAGCTGTTTTTT. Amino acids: CASSPSRGQGWTNTGELFF.

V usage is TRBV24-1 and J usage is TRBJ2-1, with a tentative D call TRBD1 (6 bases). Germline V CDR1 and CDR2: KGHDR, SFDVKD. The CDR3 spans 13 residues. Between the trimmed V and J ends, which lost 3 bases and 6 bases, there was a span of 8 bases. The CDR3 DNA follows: TGTGCCACCAGTGATCTACAGGGCAATGAGCAGTTCTTC. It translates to CATSDLQGNEQFF.

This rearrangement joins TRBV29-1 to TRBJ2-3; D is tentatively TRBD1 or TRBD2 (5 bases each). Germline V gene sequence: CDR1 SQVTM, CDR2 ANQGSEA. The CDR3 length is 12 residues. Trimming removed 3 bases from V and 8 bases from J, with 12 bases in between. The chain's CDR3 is CSVEGDLATQYF. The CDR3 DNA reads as TGCAGCGTTGAGGGGGACCTAGCTACGCAGTATTTT.

The CDR3 DNA reads as TGTGCCAGGTATCACAGGGCTGTATGTAATTCACCCCTCCACTTT. Translation: CARYHRAVCNSPLHF. The chain employs TRBV5-3 and TRBJ1-6; maybe TRBD1 (6 bases). TRBV5-3 is annotated as an ORF whose role is uncertain. The CDR3 loop spans 15 amino acids. V was pared by 8 bases and J by 6 bases, with 18 bases between.

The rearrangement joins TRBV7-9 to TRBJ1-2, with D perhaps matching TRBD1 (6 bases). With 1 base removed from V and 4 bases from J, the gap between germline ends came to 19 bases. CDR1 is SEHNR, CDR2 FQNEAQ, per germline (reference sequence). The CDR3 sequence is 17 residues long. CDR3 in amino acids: CASSLGPTGADSYGYTF. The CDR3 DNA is TGTGCCAGCAGCTTAGGGCCAACGGGGGCAGATTCCTATGGCTACACCTTC.